Included here is one T cell receptor (beta chain) sequence, with context. In germline, CDR1 is SGHTA, CDR2 FQGNSA. V lost 4 bases to trimming and J lost 3 bases, with 12 bases between them. The CDR3 is 14 amino acids. Here immunoSEQ multiplex PCR was the method, and the copy in TCRdb shows in-frame clones only, minus some. The data hold 90,000 to 100,000 clones, with roughly 90% observed a single time. This entry comes from a study of T cell responses to AZD1222 COVID-19 vaccine. This TCR derives from an adult who received the AZD1222 COVID-19 vaccine. The source material was peripheral blood, sampled 28 days after the second AZD1222 dose. The chain recombines TRBV7-2 with TRBJ2-5; D is unresolved. CDR3: CASSSLGVKETQYF. CDR3 DNA: TGTGCCAGCAGCTCCCTTGGAGTCAAAGAGACCCAGTACTTC.